The next 12 T cell receptor beta chains were all read from a single sample in a study of cytomegalovirus exposure and HLA in healthy donors. Vbeta (60) and Jbeta (13) primers were used in the PCR. The data were produced by immunoSEQ multiplex PCR, yet TCRdb's version contains in-frame clones alone and is incomplete. Of 200,000 or so clones in the sample, approximately 88% were seen once. The specimen was PBMCs. These receptors all come from a boy younger than 10 in good health and CMV-seronegative.

The chain couples TRBV11-1 to TRBJ2-1, with a tentative D call TRBD1 (5 bases). With 2 bases removed from V and 8 bases from J, the gap between germline ends came to 13 bases. Germline V lookup: CDR1 SGHAT, CDR2 FQDESV (reference sequence). The CDR3 extends over 14 amino acids. The CDR3 protein is CASSLNRQGDEQFF. CDR3 DNA sequence: TGTGCCAGCAGCTTAAACCGTCAGGGCGATGAGCAGTTCTTC.

V and J are TRBV28 and TRBJ1-2; D may be TRBD1 (5 bases). Germline CDR1 MDHEN, CDR2 SYDVKM. V lost 6 bases and J 2 bases, leaving 13 bases between the germline ends. CDR3 size: 14 residues. DNA of the CDR3: TGTGCCAGCAGGCCTGGGGGAGGAAACTATGGCTACACCTTC. Its translation: CASRPGGGNYGYTF.

The chain uses TRBV27 and TRBJ2-1, with 8 bases identical to TRBD2. The CDR3 contains 15 residues. The V gene's germline CDR1 is MNHEY and CDR2 SMNVEV (reference sequence). V shed 7 bases, J shed 7 bases, and the junction held 12 bases outside the gene matches. The CDR3 region has the DNA TGTGCCAGCACCGCCGGTACTAGCGGAAGGAATGAGCAGTTCTTC. This sequence encodes CASTAGTSGRNEQFF.

The rearrangement uses TRBV9 and TRBJ1-5; 8 nucleotides align to TRBD1. Germline assignment: CDR1 SGDLS and CDR2 YYNGEE. CDR3 length equals 15 residues. With 2 bases clipped from V and 0 bases from J, the junction kept 1 base outside the gene matches. This chain's CDR3 is CASSVTGDSNQPQHF. CDR3 in DNA: TGTGCCAGCAGCGTGACAGGGGATAGCAATCAGCCCCAGCATTTT.

The chain has TRBV5-6 and TRBJ1-6; 7 bases agree with TRBD1. The ends lost 0 bases at V and 10 bases at J; junction bases unmatched: 7. CDR1 SGHDT and CDR2 YYEEEE come from the germline V gene. This CDR3 contains 15 residues. For the CDR3, the DNA is TGTGCCAGCAGCTTGGTTCGGGACAGCTTCTCACCCCTCCACTTT. It specifies CASSLVRDSFSPLHF. The complete variable domain, with remaining parts taken from reference TRBV5-6 and TRBJ1-6, reads DAGVTQSPTHLIKTRGQQVTLRCSPKSGHDTVSWYQQALGQGPQFIFQYYEEEERQRGNFPDRFSGHQFPNYSSELNVNALLLGDSALYLCASSLVRDSFSPLHFGNGTRLTVT.

The chain has TRBV18 and TRBJ1-5; possibly TRBD1 for D (5 bases). Per germline, CDR1 KGHSH and CDR2 LQKENI. The V end lost 2 bases, the J end lost 6 bases, and 8 bases lay between the germline ends. The CDR3 is 13 amino acids. The DNA of the CDR3 is TGTGCCAGCTCACCAGGGGGAGGTCAGCCCCAGCATTTT. Translating it yields CASSPGGGQPQHF.

The J gene is TRBJ2-2, the V gene TRBV25-1; weak D call: TRBD1 (6 bases). The CDR3 length is 14 residues. The V end lost 6 bases, the J end lost 3 bases, and 11 bases lay between the germline ends. CDR1 and CDR2 from the germline V gene are MGHDK and SYGVNS. The CDR3 loop reads CASSTNRDTGELFF. DNA of the CDR3: TGTGCCAGCAGCACTAACAGGGACACCGGGGAGCTGTTTTTT.

The rearrangement links TRBV19 to TRBJ1-5; D is possibly TRBD1 (5 bases). This CDR3 has 12 residues. Germline lookup yields CDR1 LNHDA and CDR2 SQIVND (reference sequence). Trimming removed 6 bases at V and 2 bases at J, with 5 bases between. The DNA for the CDR3 is TGTGCCAGTAGACAGGGCAATCAGCCCCAGCATTTT. Translated: CASRQGNQPQHF.

The chain links TRBV6-6 to TRBJ2-5; a weak D match, TRBD2 (5 bases). The ends were cut back, 7 bases at V and 2 bases at J, with 11 bases in the middle. CDR3 size: 13 residues. Germline CDR1 is MNHNY and CDR2 is SVGAGI (reference sequence). CDR3 in amino acids: CASKGRSQETQYF. CDR3 DNA: TGTGCCAGCAAAGGGAGATCACAAGAGACCCAGTACTTC.

The J gene is TRBJ1-6, the V gene TRBV4-2; D gene uncertain. This CDR3 region has 16 residues. The germline gives CDR1 LGHNA, CDR2 YNFKEQ. The ends were cut back, 0 bases at V and 9 bases at J, with 15 bases in the middle. The CDR3 nucleotides are TGTGCCAGCAGCCAAGATGCAGCAGGTTCGACTTCACCCCTCCACTTT. It translates to CASSQDAAGSTSPLHF.

V gene TRBV6-5 combines with J gene TRBJ1-2, with 9 bases fitting TRBD1. The length of the CDR3 is 15 residues. The J segment lost 2 bases and the V segment lost 5 bases, leaving 6 bases of the junction unmatched. Germline V gives CDR1 MNHEY, CDR2 SVGAGI. In DNA form, the CDR3 reads TGTGCCAGCAGTGCGGACAGGGGAACCAACTATGGCTACACCTTC. This sequence encodes CASSADRGTNYGYTF.

This clone was detected a few times. The chain recombines TRBV6-6 with TRBJ2-2; 8 bases are shared with TRBD1. Germline loops: CDR1 MNHNY, CDR2 SVGAGI (reference sequence). The ends lost 5 bases at V and 6 bases at J; junction bases unmatched: 5. CDR3 size: 14 residues. CDR3 protein: CASSPKQGAGELFF. CDR3 coding DNA: TGTGCCAGCAGTCCCAAACAGGGGGCCGGGGAGCTGTTTTTT.